This T cell receptor beta chain originates from a study of blood T cell repertoires in COVID-19. Profiling relied on immunoSEQ multiplex PCR, and the TCRdb table lists in-frame clones only, not all of them. Of around 400,000 clones in the sample, 89% are singletons; the top ten hold 0.95% to 1.5%. CDR3 length equals 14 residues. Looked up from germline, CDR1 is MNHNS and CDR2 is SASEGT. The V end was cut by 1 base, the J end by 4 bases, with 10 bases between. Input material: peripheral blood. This clonotype was sampled from a man aged 40-55 years with acute or convalescent COVID-19. The rearrangement joins TRBV6-1 to TRBJ1-2; D not resolved. CDR3: CASSEVLGAYGYTF. CDR3 DNA: TGTGCCAGCAGTGAAGTCCTCGGAGCCTATGGCTACACCTTC.